What follows is one TCR beta chain and its context. This specimen belongs to a study of shared clonotypes between healthy human individuals. The V end was cut by 0 bases, the J end by 1 base, with 8 bases between. The germline V gene encodes CDR1 SGHRS and CDR2 YFSETQ. This CDR3 region has 15 residues. Libraries were prepared by immunoSEQ multiplex PCR; TCRdb keeps only in-frame clonotypes and omits some of them. The data contain some 790,000 clones, about two thirds of them singletons. Sequenced: memory CD4+ T cells sorted from blood. Regarding subset: CD45RA-negative fraction. This TCR came from a woman younger than 45 in good health. This sequence joins TRBV5-1 and TRBJ2-1; no clear D gene. In DNA, the CDR3 is TGCGCCAGCAGCTTGGGCGCTCTGTCCTACAATGAGCAGTTCTTC. It encodes CASSLGALSYNEQFF. Supplemented by reference TRBV5-1 and TRBJ2-1, the full variable domain reads KAGVTQTPRYLIKTRGQQVTLSCSPISGHRSVSWYQQTPGQGLQFLFEYFSETQRNKGNFPGRFSGRQFSNSRSEMNVSTLELGDSALYLCASSLGALSYNEQFFGPGTRLTVL.